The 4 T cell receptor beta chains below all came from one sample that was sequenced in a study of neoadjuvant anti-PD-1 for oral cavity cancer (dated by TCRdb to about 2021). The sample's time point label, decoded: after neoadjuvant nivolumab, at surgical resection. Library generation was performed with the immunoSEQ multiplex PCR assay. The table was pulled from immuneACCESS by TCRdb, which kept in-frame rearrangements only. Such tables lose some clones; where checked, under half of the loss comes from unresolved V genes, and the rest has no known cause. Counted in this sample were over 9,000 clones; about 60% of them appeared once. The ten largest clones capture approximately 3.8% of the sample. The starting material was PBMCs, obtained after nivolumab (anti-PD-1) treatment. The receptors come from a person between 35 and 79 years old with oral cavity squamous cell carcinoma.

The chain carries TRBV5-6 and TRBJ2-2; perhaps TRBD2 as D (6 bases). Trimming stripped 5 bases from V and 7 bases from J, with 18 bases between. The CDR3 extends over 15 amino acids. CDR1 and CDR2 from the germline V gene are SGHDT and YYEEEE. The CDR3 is CASRMGGLGFGELFF. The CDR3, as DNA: TGTGCCAGCAGGATGGGGGGTCTGGGGTTCGGGGAGCTGTTTTTT.

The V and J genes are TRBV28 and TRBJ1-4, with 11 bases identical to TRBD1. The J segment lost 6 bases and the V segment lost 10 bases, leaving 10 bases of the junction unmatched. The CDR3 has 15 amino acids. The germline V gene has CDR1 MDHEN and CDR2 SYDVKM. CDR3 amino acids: CAIREPDRGHEKLFF. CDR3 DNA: TGTGCCATCCGGGAACCGGACAGGGGGCATGAAAAACTGTTTTTT.

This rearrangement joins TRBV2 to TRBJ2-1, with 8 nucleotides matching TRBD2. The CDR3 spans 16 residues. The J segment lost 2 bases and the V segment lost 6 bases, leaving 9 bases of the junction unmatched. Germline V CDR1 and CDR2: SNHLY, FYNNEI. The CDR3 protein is CASRPRGTSAYNEQFF. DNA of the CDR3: TGTGCCAGCAGACCTAGAGGGACTAGTGCCTACAATGAGCAGTTCTTC. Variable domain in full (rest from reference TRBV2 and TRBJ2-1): EPEVTQTPSHQVTQMGQEVILRCVPISNHLYFYWYRQILGQKVEFLVSFYNNEISEKSEIFDDQFSVERPDGSNFTLKIRSTKLEDSAMYFCASRPRGTSAYNEQFFGPGTRLTVL.

The CDR3 nucleotides read TGTGCCAGCAGCATGGGGGTAATAGGCTCCTACGAGCAGTACTTC. Encoded protein: CASSMGVIGSYEQYF. The rearrangement joins TRBV28 to TRBJ2-7; D is tentatively TRBD1 or TRBD2 (5 bases each). This CDR3 spans 15 amino acids. Germline V gene lookup returns CDR1 MDHEN and CDR2 SYDVKM. Trimming pared 6 bases from V and 0 bases from J, leaving 15 bases between.